A selection of T cell receptor beta chains follows, all from one sample in a study of early T cells in non-severe SARS-CoV-2 infection. TCRdb re-called the 5' RACE reads through MiXCR, storing one row per CDR3 protein. The data show tens of thousands of distinct CDR3 sequences, with under 7% seen just once and under 25% held by the top ten. Sequencing input: whole blood. All receptors derive from an adult who was a healthcare worker with PCR-confirmed SARS-CoV-2 infection or an uninfected control (not recorded which). Each CDR3 is given with its conserved first and last residue. The order of the fields is clone size, J gene, V gene, CDR3 length, D gene, CDR3 protein, CDR3 DNA. D genes are given only for firm matches. Only part of the rows carry a size: once, few, many, or a class if the clone is expanded.

.	TRBJ1-5	TRBV6-6	14	TRBD1	CASSLTGGNQPQHF	TGTGCCAGCAGCCTGACAGGGGGCAATCAGCCCCAGCATTTT
many	TRBJ1-1	TRBV5-1	15	TRBD1	CASSLSGRGFTEAFF	TGCGCCAGCAGCTTGAGTGGCAGGGGGTTCACTGAAGCTTTCTTT
many	TRBJ2-2	TRBV11-2	15	.	CASSPRDSDSGSCFF	.
many	TRBJ1-5	TRBV18	15	.	CASSPGHFSNQPQHF	TGTGCCAGCTCACCAGGGCACTTTAGCAATCAGCCCCAGCATTTT
.	TRBJ2-7	TRBV7-8	15	.	CASSLGPYLAGEQYF	TGTGCCAGCAGCTTAGGTCCCTACCTGGCTGGGGAGCAGTACTTC
few	TRBJ2-2	TRBV11-3	15	TRBD2	CASSLELAATGELFF	TGTGCCAGCAGCTTAGAGCTAGCGGCTACCGGGGAGCTGTTTTTT
many	TRBJ2-2	TRBV7-8	17	TRBD2	CASSSSLAGGNTGELFF	TGTGCCAGCAGCTCCTCACTAGCGGGGGGGAACACCGGGGAGCTGTTTTTT
many	TRBJ2-3	TRBV11-3	16	.	CASSRGLSPGTDTQYF	TGTGCCAGCAGCCGAGGACTATCGCCTGGCACAGATACGCAGTATTTT
many	TRBJ2-5	TRBV24-1	14	.	CATSDGPFLETQYF	TGTGCCACCAGTGATGGCCCGTTTTTAGAGACCCAGTACTTC
many	TRBJ2-7	TRBV28	16	TRBD2	CATGLAGVFPLDEQYF	TGTGCCACCGGACTAGCGGGAGTATTTCCCCTCGACGAGCAGTACTTC
.	TRBJ2-1	TRBV10-3	13	.	CAISENPGAEQFF	TGTGCCATCAGTGAGAACCCAGGGGCTGAGCAGTTCTTC
many	TRBJ1-4	TRBV5-8	15	.	CASREPGQYNEKLFF	TGTGCCAGCAGGGAACCGGGACAATATAATGAAAAACTGTTTTTT
many	TRBJ2-5	TRBV6-1	15	TRBD1	CASSSGQGEEETQYF	TGTGCCAGCAGCTCCGGACAGGGTGAGGAAGAGACCCAGTACTTC
many	TRBJ1-1	TRBV28	12	.	CASRPLGTEAFF	TGTGCCAGCAGGCCTTTAGGCACTGAAGCTTTCTTT
many	TRBJ2-5	TRBV5-4	14	.	CASSLDARGETQYF	TGTGCCAGCAGCTTGGATGCGAGGGGAGAGACCCAGTACTTC
many	TRBJ2-7	TRBV6-1	12	.	CASSVRTDEQYF	TGTGCCAGCAGTGTCCGGACAGACGAGCAGTACTTC
few	TRBJ2-3	TRBV11-2	16	TRBD1	CASSKRGTGGTDTQYF	TGTGCCAGCAGCAAAAGAGGGACAGGGGGCACAGATACGCAGTATTTT
many	TRBJ2-1	TRBV5-1	17	TRBD2	CASSLGTSGSSYNEQFF	TGCGCCAGCAGCCTCGGGACTAGCGGGAGCTCCTACAATGAGCAGTTCTTC
many	TRBJ2-3	TRBV7-9	15	TRBD2	CASSSFSAGGPLRYF	TGTGCCAGCAGCTCCTTTTCTGCGGGAGGGCCTCTAAGGTATTTT
many	TRBJ2-3	TRBV12-3/TRBV12-4	15	.	CASSSTPGGTDTQYF	TGTGCCAGCAGTTCCACCCCCGGAGGAACAGATACGCAGTATTTT
.	TRBJ2-2	TRBV25-1	15	TRBD2	CASSEGLADTGELFF	TGTGCCAGCAGTGAAGGACTAGCGGACACCGGGGAGCTGTTTTTT
.	TRBJ1-2	TRBV7-2	14	.	CASSLARGPYGYTF	TGTGCCAGCAGCTTAGCCAGGGGCCCCTATGGCTACACCTTC
few	TRBJ2-3	TRBV11-2	12	.	CASSLAMGEQYF	TGTGCCAGCAGCTTAGCGATGGGGGAGCAGTATTTT
many	TRBJ2-3	TRBV5-7	9	.	CARKDTQYF	TGTGCCAGAAAAGATACGCAGTATTTT
many	TRBJ2-1	TRBV7-2	14	TRBD2	CASSLEAGVGEQFF	TGTGCCAGCAGCTTAGAAGCGGGAGTGGGTGAGCAGTTCTTC
.	TRBJ2-1	TRBV11-2	16	.	CASSLRRAGTYNEQFF	TGTGCCAGCAGCTTAAGGAGGGCAGGAACCTACAATGAGCAGTTCTTC
many	TRBJ2-1	TRBV7-9	13	.	CASSFGGFDEQFF	TGTGCCAGCAGCTTTGGCGGATTCGATGAGCAGTTCTTC
many	TRBJ1-1	TRBV20-1	11	.	CSARGSTEAFF	TGCAGTGCTAGAGGTAGCACTGAAGCTTTCTTT
many	TRBJ1-2	TRBV19	14	.	CASRSGRQYGGYTF	TGTGCCAGTAGATCGGGACGCCAGTACGGTGGCTACACCTTC
many	TRBJ1-4	TRBV20-1	17	.	CSASAPGRIATNEKLFF	TGCAGTGCTAGTGCCCCGGGACGGATTGCAACTAATGAAAAACTGTTTTTT
few	TRBJ1-1	TRBV6-5	14	.	CASRDHHGGPDAFF	TGTGCCAGCAGAGACCACCACGGGGGACCTGATGCTTTCTTT
many	TRBJ2-7	TRBV30	13	.	CAWSSGTLYEQYF	TGTGCCTGGAGTTCGGGAACCCTTTACGAGCAGTACTTC
many	TRBJ1-4	TRBV18	15	TRBD1	CASSITVQGGEKLFF	TGTGCCAGCTCGATTACTGTCCAGGGGGGCGAAAAACTGTTTTTT
many	TRBJ2-1	TRBV12-3/TRBV12-4	14	TRBD2	CASSLGGTSNEQFF	TGTGCCAGCAGTTTGGGGGGGACTAGCAATGAGCAGTTCTTC
many	TRBJ2-3	TRBV6-2/TRBV6-3	16	.	CASSYSTGAQGYTQYF	TGTGCCAGCAGTTACTCGACGGGGGCTCAGGGGTATACGCAGTATTTT
.	TRBJ1-2	TRBV3-1	14	TRBD1	CASSQGTGNYGYTF	TGTGCCAGCAGCCAAGGGACAGGGAACTATGGCTACACCTTC
few	TRBJ2-1	TRBV2	16	TRBD2	CASDQGGRAGNNEQFF	TGTGCCAGCGATCAGGGCGGGAGGGCTGGTAACAATGAGCAGTTCTTC
many	TRBJ2-1	TRBV20-1	11	TRBD2	CSASREDEQFF	TGCAGTGCTTCGCGGGAGGATGAGCAGTTCTTC
many	TRBJ2-3	TRBV18	15	TRBD1	CASSPWTGLADTQYF	TGTGCCAGCTCACCATGGACAGGGTTAGCAGATACGCAGTATTTT
many	TRBJ2-4	TRBV4-2	15	TRBD1	CASSLSPGQKNIQYF	TGTGCCAGCAGTCTTTCCCCGGGACAGAAAAACATTCAGTACTTC